Below, 13 T cell receptor beta chains from the same sample are listed, as sequenced in a study of T cells in Graves' hyperthyroidism and ophthalmopathy (dated by TCRdb to about 2019). The library was prepared using multiplex PCR. Sequencing took place on an Illumina HiSeq 2000. TCR beta CDR3 regions were amplified from RNA transcripts. The first round of RT-PCR for the TCR CDR3 was performed with the HTBI primer set and the Qiagen OneStep RT-PCR kit. The public reads were run again by TCRdb, first through fastp at Q25 and then through MiXCR, and only productive beta chains were kept. Rows with one shared CDR3 protein collapse into an entry with the most common genes and DNA. The sample includes around 400,000 distinct CDR3 sequences, with roughly 25% observed a single time. The top ten clonotypes cover 73% of the sample. Sequences were obtained from blood. All receptors derive from a man aged 45-60 years with Graves' hyperthyroidism.

This sequence joins TRBV2 and TRBJ2-7, with 13 bases aligning to TRBD2. CDR1 and CDR2 (germline): SNHLY, FYNNEI. V was clipped by 3 bases and J by 3 bases; unmatched bases: 8. The CDR3 is made up of 17 amino acids. This CDR3 is CASSDPTGLAGVYEQYF. CDR3 in DNA: TGTGCCAGCAGTGACCCCACCGGACTAGCGGGAGTCTACGAGCAGTACTTC.

The V gene is TRBV20-1, the J gene TRBJ1-1; no definite D call. This CDR3 contains 14 residues. Germline-derived CDR1 and CDR2 are DFQATT and SNEGSKA (reference sequence). Trimming stripped 5 bases from V and 12 bases from J, with 25 bases between. The CDR3 region has the DNA TGCAGTGCTCCCCGGGGAAGGGCCTTGGCGGGGACTTTCTTT. Residues: CSAPRGRALAGTFF.

The chain couples TRBV11-2 to TRBJ1-1, with 7 bases fitting TRBD1. Unmatched junction bases numbered 6, after V lost 6 bases and J lost 5 bases. The germline V gene has CDR1 SGHAT and CDR2 FQNNGV. The CDR3 is made up of 13 amino acids. The CDR3 here is CASSSRGGTEAFF. The DNA of the CDR3 is TGTGCCAGCAGTAGCAGGGGGGGTACTGAAGCTTTCTTT.

The rearrangement uses TRBV15 and TRBJ2-2; perhaps TRBD2 as D (6 bases). Germline lookup yields CDR1 LNHNV and CDR2 YYDKDF (reference sequence). The CDR3 totals 16 residues. The V and J ends lost 4 bases and 4 bases respectively, with 16 bases between them. The DNA for the CDR3 is TGTGCCACCAGCACGACGGGAGAGGAGGGCACCGGGGAGCTGTTTTTT. As protein: CATSTTGEEGTGELFF.

The rearrangement uses TRBV5-1 and TRBJ2-1; 9 bases are a match to TRBD1. The DNA end is more similar to TRBJ2-7, so the J call may be wrong. In germline, CDR1 is SGHRS, CDR2 YFSETQ. The CDR3 is 17 residues long. The CDR3 sequence: CASSKGQGWTGDNEQYF. The CDR3 bases are TGCGCCAGCAGCAAGGGACAGGGTTGGACGGGGGACAATGAGCAGTACTTC.

At least ten counts were recorded for this clonotype. The chain carries TRBV7-2 and TRBJ2-5; no reliable D call. This CDR3 has 15 residues. Trimming took off 0 bases at V and 1 base at J, with 9 bases between the two ends. Germline loops: CDR1 SGHTA, CDR2 FQGNSA. The CDR3, as DNA: TGTGCCAGCAGCTTAGCGCGGTCTAGCCAAGAGACCCAGTACTTC. It yields the protein CASSLARSSQETQYF.

V gene TRBV6-1 combines with J gene TRBJ2-7, with D possibly matching TRBD1 (6 bases). The V and J ends lost 6 bases and 4 bases respectively, with 10 bases between them. Germline V gives CDR1 MNHNS, CDR2 SASEGT. The length of the CDR3 is 12 residues. The CDR3: CASRRDTYEQYF. CDR3 sequence (DNA): TGTGCCAGCAGAAGGGACACTTACGAGCAGTACTTC.

The chain uses TRBV6-1 and TRBJ2-1; D gene uncertain. Germline values: CDR1 MNHNS, CDR2 SASEGT. The CDR3 spans 13 residues. The V gene lost 3 bases and the J gene lost 7 bases, with 10 bases spanning the gap. CDR3 sequence reads: CASSDKWGNEQFF. CDR3 DNA sequence: TGTGCCAGCAGTGATAAGTGGGGAAATGAGCAGTTCTTC.

This sequence joins TRBV5-1 and TRBJ1-6; 9 bases agree with TRBD1. The V segment lost 2 bases and the J segment 10 bases; nucleotides outside the gene matches: 7. The CDR3 sequence is 15 residues long. Germline CDR1 is SGHRS and CDR2 is YFSETQ. The CDR3 is CASSLEGQGVSPLHF. The DNA for the CDR3 is TGCGCCAGCAGCTTAGAGGGACAGGGAGTATCACCCCTCCACTTT.

This clonotype was observed a few times. The chain links TRBV7-7 to TRBJ2-5, with 9 bases lining up with TRBD2. The CDR3 loop spans 14 amino acids. V trimming: 4 bases; J trimming: 4 bases; junction bases outside the gene matches: 4. Germline V gene sequence: CDR1 SSHAT, CDR2 FNYEAQ (reference sequence). CDR3 nucleotides: TGTGCCAGCAGCTCCAAGACTAGCGGAGAGACCCAGTACTTC. It codes for CASSSKTSGETQYF.

Points on this clonotype: At one end, the junction sequence differs from germline, possibly due to a read error. The chain employs TRBV29-1 and TRBJ2-2; 9 bases agree with TRBD1. Germline V gene lookup returns CDR1 SQVTM and CDR2 ANQGSEA. The CDR3 has 15 amino acids. In DNA, the CDR3 is TGCAGCGCTGAAGGACAGGGGAGGAACACCGGGGAGCTGTTTTTT. Residues: CSAEGQGRNTGELFF.

This chain uses TRBV7-9 with TRBJ1-1; 8 bases align to TRBD1. V lost 1 base and J lost 2; bases outside the gene matches: 3. This CDR3 region has 15 residues. The germline V gene has CDR1 SEHNR and CDR2 FQNEAQ (reference sequence). This CDR3 is CASSLGTGPNTEAFF. CDR3 nucleotide sequence: TGTGCCAGCAGCTTAGGGACAGGGCCCAACACTGAAGCTTTCTTT.

The chain couples TRBV20-1 to TRBJ2-7; TRBD2 matches 8 bases. Germline trimming cut 6 bases from V and 6 bases from J; bases unmatched to any gene: 13. The CDR3 loop spans 14 amino acids. The V gene's germline CDR1 is DFQATT and CDR2 SNEGSKA (reference sequence). This CDR3 reads CSAQRGLAVVEQYF. As DNA, the CDR3 is TGCAGTGCGCAGCGGGGGCTAGCGGTAGTCGAGCAGTACTTC.